This section outlines one T cell receptor beta chain sequence together with its context. As yet, its antigen is unknown. A universal primer site was created by template switching, with the cDNA bearing unique molecular identifiers. TCRdb re-called the 5' RACE reads with MiXCR, one entry per CDR3 protein. The data hold 200,000 to 250,000 distinct CDR3 sequences, with 7.5% observed a single time. These data are taken from a study of identical twins. Notes on the study in general: Low generation-probability sequences were in excess among twin-shared out-of-frame alpha sequences.

There were only healthy Caucasians among the donors. The CDR3 covers 16 residues. The data were also submitted as part of a second study, on yellow fever vaccine responses in identical twins.

This chain uses TRBV21-1 with TRBJ2-3. TRBV21-1 is a recognized pseudogene. Sequenced sample: CD8+ T cells sorted from blood. The sequence was obtained from a woman aged 18-29 years in good health. For the CDR3, the DNA is TGTGCCAGCAGCAAAAGTAGCGGTACTAGCACAGATACGCAGTATTTT. This codes for CASSKSSGTSTDTQYF.